This T cell receptor beta chain was obtained from a study of blood T cell repertoires in COVID-19. The V gene lost 5 bases and the J gene lost 5 bases, with 8 bases spanning the gap. The CDR3 consists of 12 residues. Germline V gene data show CDR1 as SGHRS and CDR2 as YFSETQ. As handled by the study authors: From reference gene primer amplification, estimates of nucleated cell counts were derived. Clones were read by immunoSEQ multiplex PCR, and TCRdb kept only the in-frame ones, dropping some. That table furnishes V, J and clone size, whereas the DNA furnished D and trimming. The profile shows around 200,000 clones, around 84% of them singletons.

The source of this sequence is a man aged 35 to 55 with active or convalescent COVID-19. Material for sequencing was peripheral blood. The genes are TRBV5-1 and TRBJ1-5; a weak D match, TRBD1 (5 bases). The CDR3 is CASRWGDQPQHF. DNA of the CDR3: TGCGCCAGCAGGTGGGGGGATCAGCCCCAGCATTTT.